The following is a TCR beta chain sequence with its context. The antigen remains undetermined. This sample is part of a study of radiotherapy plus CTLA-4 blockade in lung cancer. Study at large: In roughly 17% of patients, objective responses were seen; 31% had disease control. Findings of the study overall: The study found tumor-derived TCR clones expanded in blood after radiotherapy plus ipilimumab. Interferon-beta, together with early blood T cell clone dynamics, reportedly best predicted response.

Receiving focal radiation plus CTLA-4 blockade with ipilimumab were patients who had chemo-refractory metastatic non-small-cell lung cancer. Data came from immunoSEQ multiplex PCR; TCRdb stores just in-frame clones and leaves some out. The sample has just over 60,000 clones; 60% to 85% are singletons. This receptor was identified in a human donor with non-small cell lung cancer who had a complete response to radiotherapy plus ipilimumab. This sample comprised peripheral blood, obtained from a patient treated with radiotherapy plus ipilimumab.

CDR3 bases: TGCGCCAGCAGCTTAACAAGGATGAACACTGAAGCTTTCTTT. It is translated as CASSLTRMNTEAFF. The chain links TRBV5-1 to TRBJ1-1, with no clear D. The V end lost 2 bases, the J end lost 0 bases, and 8 bases lay between the germline ends. The CDR3 sequence is 14 residues long. Looked up from germline, CDR1 is SGHRS and CDR2 is YFSETQ.